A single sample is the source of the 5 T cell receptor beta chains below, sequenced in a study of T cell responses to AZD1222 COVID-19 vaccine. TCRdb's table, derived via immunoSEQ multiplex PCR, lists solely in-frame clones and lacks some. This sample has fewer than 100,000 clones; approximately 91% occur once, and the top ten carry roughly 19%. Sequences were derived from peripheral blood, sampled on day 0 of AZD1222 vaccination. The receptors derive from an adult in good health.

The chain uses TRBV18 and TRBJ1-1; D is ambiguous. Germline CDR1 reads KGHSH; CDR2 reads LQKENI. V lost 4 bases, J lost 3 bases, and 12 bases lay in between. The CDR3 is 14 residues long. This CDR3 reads CASSLGSGDTEAFF. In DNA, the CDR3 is TGTGCCAGCTCACTCGGCTCCGGGGACACTGAAGCTTTCTTT.

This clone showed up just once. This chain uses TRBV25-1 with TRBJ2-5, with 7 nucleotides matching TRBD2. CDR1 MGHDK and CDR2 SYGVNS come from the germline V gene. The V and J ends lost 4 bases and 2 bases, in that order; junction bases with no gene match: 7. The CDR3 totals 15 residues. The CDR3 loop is CASSAWREGQETQYF. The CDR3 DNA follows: TGTGCCAGCAGTGCCTGGAGGGAGGGGCAAGAGACCCAGTACTTC.

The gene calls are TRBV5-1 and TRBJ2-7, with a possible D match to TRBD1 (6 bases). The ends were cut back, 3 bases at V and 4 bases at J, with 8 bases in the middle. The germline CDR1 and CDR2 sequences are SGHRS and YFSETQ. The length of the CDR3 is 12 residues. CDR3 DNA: TGCGCCAGCAGCTACCAGGGGTACGAGCAGTACTTC. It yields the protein CASSYQGYEQYF.

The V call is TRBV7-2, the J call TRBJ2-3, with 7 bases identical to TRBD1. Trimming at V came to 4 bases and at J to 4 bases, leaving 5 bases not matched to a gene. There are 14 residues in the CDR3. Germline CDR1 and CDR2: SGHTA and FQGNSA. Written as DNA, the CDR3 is TGTGCCAGCAGCTGGGGACAGATACCAGATACGCAGTATTTT. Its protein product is CASSWGQIPDTQYF.

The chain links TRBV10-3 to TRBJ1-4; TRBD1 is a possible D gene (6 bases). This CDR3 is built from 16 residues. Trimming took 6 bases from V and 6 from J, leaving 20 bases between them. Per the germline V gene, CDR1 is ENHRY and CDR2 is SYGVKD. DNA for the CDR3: TGTGCCATCAGAAGGGGGGGGCCGGGGACGGATGAAAAACTGTTTTTT. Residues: CAIRRGGPGTDEKLFF.